These T cell receptor beta chains were read from a single sample in a study of T cell changes during pregnancy in multiple sclerosis. This table comes from immunoSEQ multiplex PCR, and its TCRdb copy is limited to in-frame clones, with some not included. Among around 100,000 clones listed, about 90% were seen once. Source: peripheral blood, taken in the third trimester of pregnancy. The receptors were sampled from a female donor with multiple sclerosis, enrolled in a pregnancy study. Each CDR3 is given with its conserved first and last residue. A D gene is named only where the DNA matches it firmly. Size is stated for part of the rows, as once, few or many counts, or as a class when the clone is expanded.

. | 13 | TRBJ2-2 | TRBV6-1 | . | CASSEQGTGELFF
TRBD2 | 12 | TRBJ2-5 | TRBV29-1 | . | CSAQTGGKTQYF
TRBD2 | 16 | TRBJ2-2 | TRBV5-4 | . | CASSSRWRGFTGELFF
. | 12 | TRBJ2-7 | TRBV28 | . | CASSLKSFEQYF
. | 14 | TRBJ2-2 | TRBV6-1 | . | CASSEWSVNGELFF
. | 11 | TRBJ2-5 | TRBV10-3 | . | CAISDRETQYF
. | 15 | TRBJ2-4 | TRBV2 | . | CASSEAGQGLYIQYF
. | 14 | TRBJ1-3 | TRBV19 | . | CASSRLHSGNTIYF
TRBD1 | 16 | TRBJ1-3 | TRBV5-5 | once | CASSSSPGGAGNTIYF
. | 13 | TRBJ2-5 | TRBV19 | . | CASSVNREETQYF
TRBD2 | 15 | TRBJ2-1 | TRBV9 | once | CASSARRGGRDEQFF
. | 13 | TRBJ2-1 | TRBV4-1 | few | CASSQFYYNEQFF
. | 13 | TRBJ2-7 | TRBV5-8 | . | CASSLILTGTQYF
. | 16 | TRBJ2-7 | TRBV7-6 | . | CASSITTGLPPYEQYF
. | 13 | TRBJ1-2 | TRBV30 | . | CAWSVGRRSGYTF
TRBD1 | 15 | TRBJ1-1 | TRBV4-2 | . | CASSPGQGMNTEAFF
. | 14 | TRBJ2-3 | TRBV27 | once | CASSLNRVTDTQYF
. | 12 | TRBJ2-7 | TRBV7-6 | . | CASSSLSNEQYF
. | 14 | TRBJ2-3 | TRBV29-1 | . | CSVLGGLSTDTQYF
TRBD2 | 15 | TRBJ2-5 | TRBV2 | . | CASERGGWYQETQYF
. | 12 | TRBJ1-1 | TRBV5-1 | few | CASRVTDTEAFF
TRBD1 | 14 | TRBJ2-7 | TRBV5-1 | . | CASSGWTGGVEQYF
. | 12 | TRBJ1-1 | TRBV30 | once | CAYSRENTEAFF
TRBD1 | 15 | TRBJ1-2 | TRBV27 | once | CASKLTGNLNYGYTF
TRBD2 | 16 | TRBJ2-4 | TRBV10-2 | . | CASSDWTRVAKNIQYF
. | 13 | TRBJ1-2 | TRBV4-1 | few | CASSQAAGYGYTF
. | 14 | TRBJ1-4 | TRBV9 | once | CASSVESGREKLFF
. | 14 | TRBJ2-1 | TRBV5-1 | . | CASSLAGAPNEQFF
. | 14 | TRBJ1-1 | TRBV30 | once | CAWNPGTGKTEAFF
TRBD1 | 15 | TRBJ1-2 | TRBV5-1 | . | CASSLLDRDPSGYTF
TRBD2 | 17 | TRBJ2-2 | TRBV9 | . | CASSTRLAGGGTGELFF
TRBD2 | 15 | TRBJ2-3 | TRBV5-1 | . | CASSLSGVSTDTQYF
. | 14 | TRBJ1-2 | TRBV7-2 | . | CASSSYESRGGYTF
. | 13 | TRBJ1-1 | TRBV5-1 | . | CASSLAGETEAFF
. | 13 | TRBJ1-1 | TRBV11-2 | . | CASSLGSMTEAFF
TRBD2 | 16 | TRBJ2-7 | TRBV15 | . | CATSRDRLAGEREQYF
TRBD2 | 21 | TRBJ2-3 | TRBV4-2 | . | CASSLPPGGSQDGTSTDTQYF
. | 14 | TRBJ2-7 | TRBV7-6 | . | CASSPTLPSYEQYF
TRBD1 | 13 | TRBJ2-7 | TRBV30 | . | CAWGGTGVYEQYF
TRBD1 | 15 | TRBJ2-3 | TRBV6-6 | . | CASSYRNRGQDTQYF
. | 15 | TRBJ1-1 | TRBV5-1 | . | CASRPVQVSNTEAFF
TRBD2 | 18 | TRBJ2-3 | TRBV28 | . | CASRETPGLAGGTGTQYF
. | 14 | TRBJ2-1 | TRBV7-3 | once | CASSLEGAYNEQFF
TRBD1 | 14 | TRBJ2-5 | TRBV7-7 | . | CASSYTGAGETQYF
TRBD1 | 14 | TRBJ2-7 | TRBV5-5 | . | CASSLGTGVYEQYF
TRBD1 | 12 | TRBJ1-1 | TRBV30 | few | CACLRQGRIAFF
. | 13 | TRBJ2-3 | TRBV5-1 | . | CASSSGTGDTQYF
TRBD2 | 15 | TRBJ2-7 | TRBV2 | . | CASRGLAGTPGEQYF
TRBD1 | 14 | TRBJ1-4 | TRBV11-2 | . | CASRDRETNEKLFF
. | 11 | TRBJ2-7 | TRBV6-1 | few | CASSGAYEQYF
TRBD1 | 15 | TRBJ2-2 | TRBV6-1 | . | CASSADRGNTGELFF
. | 13 | TRBJ1-2 | TRBV7-9 | . | CASGLVTPYGYTF
TRBD2 | 19 | TRBJ2-3 | TRBV5-1 | . | CASSSGLAGGHPVTDTQYF